This T cell receptor beta chain emerged from a study of shared clonotypes between healthy human individuals. The method was immunoSEQ multiplex PCR; TCRdb's version includes in-frame clones alone and lacks a portion of them. This repertoire shows about 980,000 clones, about three quarters found once; its top ten account for about 1.5%. Study-wide findings and caveats: Tissue TCR repertoires likely differ from these blood-only repertoires. Limitation of the genetic and exposure-history diversity represented came from the few donors. Clonotype sharing across a few donors was observed for about 5.5% of naive CD4 clonotypes.

In regard to this clone: As yet, its antigen is unknown.

The study separated CD4+ cells into CD45RA+ naive and CD45RA-negative memory subsets. The CDR3 contains 14 residues. V lost 2 bases and J 0 bases, leaving 7 bases between the germline ends. From germline, CDR1 is MNHEY and CDR2 SVGAGI. V is TRBV6-5 and J is TRBJ1-2; no clear D gene. The source of this sequence is a man between 18 and 35 years old in good health. The sample comprised memory CD4+ T cells sorted from blood. The sample's subset: CD45RA-negative fraction. In nucleotides, the CDR3 is TGTGCCAGCAGTTACAAGTCGGCTAACTATGGCTACACCTTC. Protein: CASSYKSANYGYTF.